What follows are 9 T cell receptor beta chains derived from one specimen sequenced in a study of sequential checkpoint blockade in melanoma. Treatment described: randomized to nivolumab then ipilimumab (arm A) or the reverse (arm B). Clones were read by immunoSEQ multiplex PCR, and TCRdb kept only the in-frame ones, dropping some. This table holds approximately 17,000 clones, approximately 80% found once. Sequenced material: CD8+ T cells sorted from blood (inferred from file names), taken from a patient given nivolumab and ipilimumab in sequence. The receptors stem from a human donor with melanoma.

A word on this clone: The same CDR3 arises from other DNA sequences in this sample as well. The chain carries TRBV7-9 and TRBJ2-7, with a weak D call TRBD1 (6 bases). CDR3 size: 13 residues. V was shortened by 5 bases and J by 3 bases, with 11 bases between the two germline ends. Germline values: CDR1 SEHNR, CDR2 FQNEAQ (reference sequence). For the CDR3, the DNA is TGTGCCAGCAGCCCACGGGACAACTACGAGCAGTACTTC. Amino acid sequence: CASSPRDNYEQYF.

V usage is TRBV21-1 and J usage is TRBJ1-3; the table names TRBD1, a call not compared with the DNA. TRBV21-1 is flagged as a pseudogene. The length of the CDR3 is 16 residues. CDR3 DNA: TGTGCCAGCAGCAAAGGTCGACAGGGCTCTGGAAACACCATATATTTT. Translated: CASSKGRQGSGNTIYF.

The rearrangement joins TRBV7-9 to TRBJ2-7; D might be TRBD1 (6 bases). V lost 7 bases and J 11 bases, leaving 12 bases between the germline ends. The germline CDR1 and CDR2 sequences are SEHNR and FQNEAQ (reference sequence). There are 10 residues in the CDR3. The CDR3 region is CASITGKEYF. CDR3 nucleotide sequence: TGTGCCAGCATAACAGGGAAAGAGTACTTC.

This sequence joins TRBV6-5 and TRBJ2-7; 7 bases match TRBD1. CDR3 length: 13 residues. Germline V gene sequence: CDR1 MNHEY, CDR2 SVGAGI. V trimming: 6 bases; J trimming: 2 bases; junction bases outside the gene matches: 4. In nucleotides, the CDR3 is TGTGCCAGCAGACAGGGGCCCACCTACGAGCAGTACTTC. Amino acids: CASRQGPTYEQYF.

The chain joins TRBV28 to TRBJ1-4; possibly TRBD1 for D (5 bases). The length of the CDR3 is 14 residues. Germline V CDR1 and CDR2: MDHEN, SYDVKM. V lost 4 bases to trimming and J lost 5 bases, with 11 bases between them. The CDR3 DNA reads as TGTGCCAGCAGTTGGGGTGACAGAAATGAAAAACTGTTTTTT. It yields the protein CASSWGDRNEKLFF.

The chain combines TRBV27 with TRBJ2-7, with 9 bases matching TRBD2. Germline assignment: CDR1 MNHEY and CDR2 SMNVEV (reference sequence). The CDR3 has 13 amino acids. V lost 6 bases to trimming and J lost 5 bases; unmatched junction nucleotides: 5. CDR3 region: CASSQGLANEQYF. CDR3 DNA: TGTGCCAGCAGCCAGGGACTAGCCAACGAGCAGTACTTC.

V gene TRBV4-3 combines with J gene TRBJ2-7; 16 positions agree with TRBD2. The CDR3 has 22 residues. Per germline, CDR1 LGHNA and CDR2 YSLEER. J was trimmed by 3 bases and V by 1 base; bases with no gene match: 18. CDR3 in amino acids: CASSQGLFPGLAGGPGVYEQYF. CDR3 nucleotide sequence: TGCGCCAGCAGCCAAGGCCTCTTCCCGGGACTAGCGGGAGGGCCGGGCGTCTACGAGCAGTACTTC.

Note on this clone: The junction shows a germline mismatch at one end, possibly a read error. This rearrangement joins TRBV7-7 to TRBJ2-7; 9 bases line up with TRBD2. This CDR3 spans 15 amino acids. Germline V lookup: CDR1 SSHAT, CDR2 FNYEAQ (reference sequence). CDR3 sequence reads: CASSLSGLAQDEQYF. CDR3 in DNA: TGTGCTAGCAGCTTATCCGGACTAGCGCAAGACGAGCAGTACTTC.

The genes are TRBV19 and TRBJ2-7, with D possibly being TRBD2 (6 bases). The ends were cut back, 2 bases at V and 7 bases at J, with 15 bases in the middle. The CDR3 loop spans 14 amino acids. The germline V gene has CDR1 LNHDA and CDR2 SQIVND (reference sequence). CDR3 sequence (DNA): TGTGCCAGTAGTATAACGGGAGAGGCGGGAGAGCAGTACTTC. Amino acid sequence: CASSITGEAGEQYF.